Below, 21 T cell receptor beta chains from the same sample are listed, as sequenced in a study of HIV-infected children after antiretroviral therapy interruption. This sample's treatment: PENTA 11 planned treatment interruption arm or continuous ART arm. A 3' RACE protocol on RNA, with unique molecular identifiers, produced the TCR library. TCRdb redid the calling of the 3' RACE reads with MiXCR, one entry per CDR3 protein. The repertoire includes approximately 89,000 distinct CDR3 sequences, less than 7% of them detected once, and roughly 1% sits in the top ten. Sequencing used CD45RA+ CD4+ T cells from PBMCs, pooled from several time points, obtained from a donor given antiretroviral therapy, either interrupted or continuous. Subset reported: naive CD4+ CD45RA+ CD45RO- T cells. Source of these receptors: a pool of human donors with HIV.

This clonotype appeared many times. This chain connects TRBV2 to TRBJ1-5, with TRBD1 matching over 9 bases. The germline V gene encodes CDR1 SNHLY and CDR2 FYNNEI. V shed 4 bases, J shed 3 bases, and the junction held 7 bases outside the gene matches. The CDR3 is 16 amino acids. The CDR3 here is CASSGQGGLINQPQHF. In DNA form, the CDR3 reads TGTGCCAGCAGTGGACAGGGGGGCTTGATCAATCAGCCCCAGCATTTT.

This clonotype was seen repeatedly, ten times or more. The chain combines TRBV2 with TRBJ1-5; D unclear. Germline V gene sequence: CDR1 SNHLY, CDR2 FYNNEI. The V and J ends lost 4 bases and 5 bases respectively, with 3 bases between them. The CDR3 has 11 amino acids. CDR3 coding DNA: TGTGCCAGCAGTGGGGATCAGCCCCAGCATTTT. This encodes CASSGDQPQHF.

This clonotype was recorded many times. V usage is TRBV6-6 and J usage is TRBJ1-2, with D possibly TRBD1 on 5 matching bases. The V gene lost 4 bases and the J gene lost 4 bases, with 19 bases spanning the gap. Looked up from germline, CDR1 is MNHNY and CDR2 is SVGAGI (reference sequence). CDR3 length: 16 residues. Written as DNA, the CDR3 is TGTGCCAGCAGTTCGAAAACAGGAATTAGGCCCTATGGCTACACCTTC. Translation gives CASSSKTGIRPYGYTF.

This clonotype was detected ten times or more. This chain uses TRBV10-3 with TRBJ1-1; D is possibly TRBD1 (6 bases). From germline, CDR1 is ENHRY and CDR2 SYGVKD. Between the trimmed V and J ends, which lost 5 bases and 3 bases, there was a span of 13 bases. The CDR3 loop spans 14 amino acids. The CDR3 coding sequence is TGTGCCATCAGTACGCGGGACACCGACACTGAAGCTTTCTTT. It specifies CAISTRDTDTEAFF.

The chain employs TRBV11-3 and TRBJ2-7, with unresolved D. The germline V gene has CDR1 SGHNT and CDR2 YENEEA. This CDR3 comprises 14 residues. Trimming stripped 7 bases from V and 0 bases from J, with 13 bases between. The CDR3 region is CASTRATSSYEQYF. In DNA form, the CDR3 reads TGTGCCAGCACCCGGGCTACCAGCTCCTACGAGCAGTACTTC.

This clonotype was counted at least ten times. The V gene is TRBV6-5, the J gene TRBJ2-7; maybe TRBD1 (6 bases). This CDR3 spans 15 amino acids. Germline V gene lookup returns CDR1 MNHEY and CDR2 SVGAGI. Trimming shortened V by 2 bases and J by 5 bases, and 16 bases separated the two germline ends. This CDR3 is CASSYGLQGINEQYF. The CDR3 DNA is TGTGCCAGCAGTTACGGATTACAGGGTATCAACGAGCAGTACTTC.

This clonotype was observed a few times. The V and J genes are TRBV6-5 and TRBJ1-1; 9 bases agree with TRBD1. V lost 6 bases and J lost 5; bases outside the gene matches: 7. In germline, CDR1 is MNHEY, CDR2 SVGAGI. The CDR3 consists of 14 residues. The CDR3 sequence is CASRSRTGETEAFF. DNA for the CDR3: TGTGCCAGCAGATCTAGGACAGGGGAGACTGAAGCTTTCTTT.

This clonotype showed up just a few times. V gene TRBV7-9 combines with J gene TRBJ2-6; unclear D gene. Germline V gene lookup returns CDR1 SEHNR and CDR2 FQNEAQ (reference sequence). V was pared by 3 bases and J by 0 bases, with 0 bases between. The CDR3 is made up of 13 amino acids. CDR3 amino acids: CASSFSGANVLTF. The CDR3 DNA follows: TGTGCCAGCAGCTTCTCTGGGGCCAACGTCCTGACTTTC.

This clonotype occurred many times. The chain joins TRBV30 to TRBJ2-1; D gene ambiguous. Trimming took off 5 bases at V and 2 bases at J, with 7 bases between the two ends. CDR3 size: 12 residues. CDR1 and CDR2 (germline): GTSNPN, SVGIG (reference sequence). The DNA for the CDR3 is TGTGCCTGGGGTAGAACCTACAATGAGCAGTTCTTC. Translated, it gives CAWGRTYNEQFF.

This clonotype was seen only a few times. The CDR3 nucleotides read TGTGCCTGGAGCCCCAGTTTATTATCGGGAAACACCATATATTTT. Protein: CAWSPSLLSGNTIYF. This chain uses TRBV30 with TRBJ1-3; D is uncertain. Germline V CDR1 and CDR2: GTSNPN, SVGIG (reference sequence). The CDR3 runs 15 residues. V was trimmed by 3 bases and J by 4 bases, leaving 16 bases between them.

This clonotype occurred many times. CDR3 protein: CASRASAGTDTQYF. The DNA of the CDR3 is TGTGCCAGTAGAGCAAGCGCGGGCACAGATACGCAGTATTTT. The chain employs TRBV19 and TRBJ2-3; D unclear. Trimming took off 6 bases at V and 1 base at J, with 11 bases between the two ends. Per the germline V gene, CDR1 is LNHDA and CDR2 is SQIVND (reference sequence). The CDR3 totals 14 residues. Variable domain in full (rest from reference TRBV19 and TRBJ2-3): DGGITQSPKYLFRKEGQNVTLSCEQNLNHDAMYWYRQDPGQGLRLIYYSQIVNDFQKGDIAEGYSVSREKKESFPLTVTSAQKNPTAFYLCASRASAGTDTQYFGPGTRLTVL.

This clonotype was found many times. The rearrangement uses TRBV6-2 or TRBV6-3 and TRBJ1-5, with D uncertain. CDR3 length equals 18 residues. V lost 4 bases, J lost 7 bases, and 26 bases lay in between. Germline CDR1 reads MNHEY; CDR2 reads SVGEGT. CDR3: CASSFRSDRVRTGQPQHF. For the CDR3, the DNA is TGTGCCAGCAGTTTTAGAAGTGATAGAGTCAGGACGGGGCAGCCCCAGCATTTT.

This clonotype was counted ten times or more. The chain combines TRBV12-3 or TRBV12-4 with TRBJ1-4; 9 nucleotides agree with TRBD1. This CDR3 comprises 15 residues. Losses at the gene ends were 5 bases for V and 3 bases for J; bases not matched to a gene: 4. The CDR3 DNA reads TGTGCCAGCAGTGCACGGACAGGGGCTAATGAAAAACTGTTTTTT. Amino acid sequence: CASSARTGANEKLFF.

This clonotype was seen ten or more times. This chain uses TRBV5-6 with TRBJ2-5; D remains ambiguous. V was trimmed by 4 bases and J by 5 bases, leaving 12 bases between them. The CDR3 is 13 amino acids. Germline CDR1 is SGHDT and CDR2 is YYEEEE. CDR3 sequence (DNA): TGTGCCAGCAGCCGGCGAGCCGGGGAGACCCAGTACTTC. It codes for CASSRRAGETQYF.

This clonotype showed up just a few times. J is TRBJ1-1 and V is TRBV20-1, with D perhaps TRBD1 (6 bases). V lost 3 bases, J lost 8 bases, and 16 bases lay in between. The CDR3 is made up of 13 amino acids. Germline CDR1 is DFQATT and CDR2 is SNEGSKA (reference sequence). As DNA, the CDR3 is TGCAGTGCTAGCATCGTTCGGGGGGCGGAAGCTTTCTTT. Protein product: CSASIVRGAEAFF.

V and J are TRBV19 and TRBJ1-3; TRBD1 matches at 7 bases. CDR3 length equals 15 residues. Germline trimming cut 5 bases from V and 4 bases from J; bases unmatched to any gene: 8. Germline V lookup: CDR1 LNHDA, CDR2 SQIVND (reference sequence). The CDR3 DNA reads as TGTGCCAGTAGTCCACTCCGGACAGGCGGAAACACCATATATTTT. Translated: CASSPLRTGGNTIYF. Full variable domain (missing parts from reference TRBV19 and TRBJ1-3): DGGITQSPKYLFRKEGQNVTLSCEQNLNHDAMYWYRQDPGQGLRLIYYSQIVNDFQKGDIAEGYSVSREKKESFPLTVTSAQKNPTAFYLCASSPLRTGGNTIYFGEGSWLTVV.

The genes are TRBV28 and TRBJ2-1; D is possibly TRBD1 (6 bases). The CDR3 length is 16 residues. With 1 base removed from V and 3 bases from J, the gap between germline ends came to 13 bases. Germline V gene lookup returns CDR1 MDHEN and CDR2 SYDVKM. Here the CDR3 reads CASSLFTGFDYNEQFF. The CDR3, as DNA: TGTGCCAGCAGTTTATTTACAGGGTTTGACTACAATGAGCAGTTCTTC.

Ten or more counts support this clonotype. This rearrangement joins TRBV28 to TRBJ2-7, with D possibly TRBD2 on 5 matching bases. The CDR3 spans 12 residues. In germline, CDR1 is MDHEN, CDR2 SYDVKM. V lost 4 bases, J lost 4 bases, and 8 bases lay in between. CDR3 DNA: TGTGCCAGCAGTTCCCAGCGGTACGAGCAGTACTTC. Amino acids: CASSSQRYEQYF.

This clonotype was picked up a small number of times. The rearrangement joins TRBV20-1 to TRBJ2-3, with no clear D. V dropped 2 bases and J dropped 4 bases, with 10 bases sitting between them. CDR3 length: 13 residues. Germline loops: CDR1 DFQATT, CDR2 SNEGSKA (reference sequence). The CDR3 DNA reads as TGCAGTGCTAGACGAACTAACGCAGATACGCAGTATTTT. It translates to CSARRTNADTQYF.

This clonotype was observed a few times. The V and J genes are TRBV7-9 and TRBJ2-2; D tentatively reads TRBD1 or TRBD2 (5 bases each). Per the germline V gene, CDR1 is SEHNR and CDR2 is FQNEAQ (reference sequence). This CDR3 is built from 15 residues. V dropped 5 bases and J dropped 1 base, with 11 bases sitting between them. The CDR3 protein is CASSLRDGNTGELFF. The CDR3 nucleotides read TGTGCCAGCAGCCTCCGGGACGGGAACACCGGGGAGCTGTTTTTT. Supplemented by reference TRBV7-9 and TRBJ2-2, the full variable domain reads DTGVSQNPRHKITKRGQNVTFRCDPISEHNRLYWYRQTLGQGPEFLTYFQNEAQLEKSRLLSDRFSAERPKGSFSTLEIQRTEQGDSAMYLCASSLRDGNTGELFFGEGSRLTVL.

The sample holds a few counts of this clonotype. The chain uses TRBV30 and TRBJ1-1; tentatively, D is TRBD1 (5 bases). The CDR3 runs 15 residues. The germline V gene has CDR1 GTSNPN and CDR2 SVGIG (reference sequence). With 5 bases removed from V and 0 bases from J, the gap between germline ends came to 16 bases. This chain's CDR3 is CAWGRRQPLNTEAFF. CDR3 in DNA: TGTGCCTGGGGCCGTAGACAGCCCTTGAACACTGAAGCTTTCTTT.